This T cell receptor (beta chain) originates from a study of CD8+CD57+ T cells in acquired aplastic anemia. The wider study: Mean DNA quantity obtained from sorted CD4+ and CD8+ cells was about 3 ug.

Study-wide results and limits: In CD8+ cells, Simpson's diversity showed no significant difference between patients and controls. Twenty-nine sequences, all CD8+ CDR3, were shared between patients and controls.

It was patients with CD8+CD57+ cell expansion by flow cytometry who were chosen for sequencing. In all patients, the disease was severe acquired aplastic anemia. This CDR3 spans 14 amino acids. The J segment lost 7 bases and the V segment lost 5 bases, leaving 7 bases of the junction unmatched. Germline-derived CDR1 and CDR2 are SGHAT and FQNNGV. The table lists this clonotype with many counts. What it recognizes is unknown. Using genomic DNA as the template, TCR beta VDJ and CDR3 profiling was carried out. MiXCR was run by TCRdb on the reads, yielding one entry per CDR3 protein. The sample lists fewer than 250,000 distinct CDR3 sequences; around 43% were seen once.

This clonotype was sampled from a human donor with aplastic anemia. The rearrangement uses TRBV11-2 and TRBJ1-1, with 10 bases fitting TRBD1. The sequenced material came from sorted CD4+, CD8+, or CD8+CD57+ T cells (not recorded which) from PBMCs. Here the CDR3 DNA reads TGTGCCAGCAGCCTAACGACAGGGGGCCGTGAAGCTTTCTTT. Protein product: CASSLTTGGREAFF.